The 23 T cell receptor beta chains reported below all come from one sample, sequenced in a study of radiation and T cells in renal cell carcinoma. Measured with immunoSEQ multiplex PCR; TCRdb has only the in-frame clones, and not every one. The sample lists 70,000 to 100,000 clones; 82% were seen once. This sample's time point: baseline pretreatment blood. Documented treatment: 15 Gy SBRT to primary tumor, nephrectomy 4 weeks later. The starting material was blood, obtained from a patient whose treatment included radiotherapy and nephrectomy. These receptors were taken from a man between 60 and 75 years old with renal cell carcinoma.

This chain uses TRBV4-1 with TRBJ2-2; D is unresolved. In germline, CDR1 is MGHRA, CDR2 YSYEKL. The CDR3 runs 14 residues. With 3 bases removed from V and 1 base from J, the gap between germline ends came to 6 bases. The CDR3 region has the DNA TGCGCCAGCAGCCAGGTACAGAACACCGGGGAGCTGTTTTTT. Translating gives CASSQVQNTGELFF.

This chain uses TRBV2 with TRBJ1-5; D uncertain. Germline values: CDR1 SNHLY, CDR2 FYNNEI. CDR3 length: 13 amino acids. CDR3: CAASARSNQPQHF. The CDR3 region has the DNA TGTGCTGCGAGTGCCCGGAGCAATCAGCCCCAGCATTTT. The complete variable domain, with remaining parts taken from reference TRBV2 and TRBJ1-5, reads EPEVTQTPSHQVTQMGQEVILRCVPISNHLYFYWYRQILGQKVEFLVSFYNNEISEKSEIFDDQFSVERPDGSNFTLKIRSTKLEDSAMYFCAASARSNQPQHFGDGTRLSIL.

This clone was picked up a small number of times. The CDR3 reads CASSRRVGDTEAFF. CDR3 DNA sequence: TGCGCCAGCAGCCGAAGGGTGGGGGACACTGAAGCTTTCTTT. V is TRBV4-1 and J is TRBJ1-1, with a possible D match to TRBD1 (5 bases). The germline V and J ends were trimmed by 4 bases and 3 bases, with 12 bases remaining between them. CDR1 is MGHRA and CDR2 is YSYEKL in the germline V gene. CDR3 length: 14 residues.

V is TRBV19 and J is TRBJ2-1; 8 nucleotides align to TRBD2. V dropped 5 bases and J dropped 5; count of bases not matched to a gene: 8. The germline gives CDR1 LNHDA, CDR2 SQIVND (reference sequence). This CDR3 spans 15 amino acids. This chain's CDR3 is CASSVNSGVNNEQFF. The DNA of the CDR3 is TGTGCCAGTAGTGTTAATAGCGGGGTTAACAATGAGCAGTTCTTC.

This chain joins TRBV6-1 and TRBJ1-3; D gene unclear. CDR1 MNHNS and CDR2 SASEGT come from the germline V gene. Trimming took 6 bases from V and 1 from J, leaving 10 bases between them. CDR3 size: 14 residues. The CDR3 sequence is CASRLGLSGNTIYF. The DNA of the CDR3 is TGTGCCAGCAGACTCGGGTTATCTGGAAACACCATATATTTT.

The chain uses TRBV10-2 and TRBJ1-5; D not certain. V gave up 0 bases and J gave up 11 bases, with 20 bases separating them. Germline assignment: CDR1 WSHSY and CDR2 SAAADI. CDR3 length: 16 residues. CDR3 region: CASSESVSAGGRTQHF. The CDR3 DNA sequence: TGCGCCAGCAGTGAGTCGGTAAGCGCCGGTGGGAGGACCCAGCATTTT.

The chain carries TRBV6-5 and TRBJ2-7; 7 nucleotides line up with TRBD1. The V segment lost 3 bases and the J segment 6 bases; nucleotides outside the gene matches: 5. The CDR3 totals 13 residues. Germline V gene lookup returns CDR1 MNHEY and CDR2 SVGAGI. CDR3 coding DNA: TGTGCCAGCAGTTATCAGGGGGATCTCGAGCAGTACTTC. Its protein product is CASSYQGDLEQYF.

The gene calls are TRBV9 and TRBJ2-7; 8 bases fit TRBD2. V was pared by 0 bases and J by 4 bases, with 6 bases of the junction left unmatched. CDR1 is SGDLS and CDR2 is YYNGEE in the germline V gene. CDR3 length: 15 residues. CDR3 sequence reads: CASSVEAGGVYEQYF. CDR3 nucleotides: TGTGCCAGCAGCGTAGAGGCGGGGGGCGTATACGAGCAGTACTTC.

The V call is TRBV19, the J call TRBJ2-7, with 13 bases identical to TRBD2. CDR1 is LNHDA, CDR2 SQIVND, per germline (reference sequence). The CDR3 is 16 amino acids. J lost 4 bases, V lost 6 bases, and 9 bases had no gene match. CDR3 DNA sequence: TGTGCCAGTAGCCGACTAGCGGGAGGAATTTTTTACGAGCAGTACTTC. This gives the protein CASSRLAGGIFYEQYF.

The genes are TRBV19 and TRBJ1-1, with 8 bases identical to TRBD1. The CDR3 runs 18 residues. The junction had 16 bases not matched to a gene; V was cut back by 6 bases and J by 1 base. CDR1 and CDR2 (germline): LNHDA, SQIVND (reference sequence). The CDR3 protein is CASRPRQGTAGWNTEAFF. CDR3 coding DNA: TGTGCCAGTAGACCCCGACAGGGGACGGCAGGTTGGAACACTGAAGCTTTCTTT.

The J gene is TRBJ1-3, the V gene TRBV5-4; a weak D match, TRBD1 (5 bases). The CDR3 runs 14 residues. Germline V gene sequence: CDR1 SGHNT, CDR2 YYREEE (reference sequence). V lost 0 bases and J lost 7, with 11 bases in between. As DNA, the CDR3 is TGTGCCAGCAGCTTGGTAGGGGAACCCAACACCATATATTTT. The encoded protein is CASSLVGEPNTIYF.

This sequence joins TRBV19 and TRBJ2-2; 12 bases match TRBD1. Germline loops: CDR1 LNHDA, CDR2 SQIVND (reference sequence). The J segment lost 6 bases and the V segment lost 6 bases, leaving 5 bases of the junction unmatched. The CDR3 sequence is 15 residues long. CDR3 residues: CASRPWDRGPGELFF. The DNA of the CDR3 is TGTGCCAGTAGACCTTGGGACAGGGGGCCCGGGGAGCTGTTTTTT.

This clone appeared a few times. The chain links TRBV5-1 to TRBJ2-7; D may correspond to TRBD1 or TRBD2 (6 bases each). V dropped 0 bases and J dropped 5 bases, with 27 bases sitting between them. Germline V CDR1 and CDR2: SGHRS, YFSETQ. CDR3 length: 19 amino acids. The DNA for the CDR3 is TGCGCCAGCAGCTTGGGGCCGGACAGATATGTGGGGGAGGAGGACGAGCAGTACTTC. This gives the protein CASSLGPDRYVGEEDEQYF. Together with reference TRBV5-1 and TRBJ2-7, the CDR3 gives the full variable domain: KAGVTQTPRYLIKTRGQQVTLSCSPISGHRSVSWYQQTPGQGLQFLFEYFSETQRNKGNFPGRFSGRQFSNSRSEMNVSTLELGDSALYLCASSLGPDRYVGEEDEQYFGPGTRLTVT.

The V and J genes are TRBV5-1 and TRBJ2-1; 11 bases align to TRBD2. Germline V gene lookup returns CDR1 SGHRS and CDR2 YFSETQ. The CDR3 runs 14 residues. The V segment lost 4 bases and the J segment 11 bases; nucleotides outside the gene matches: 8. The CDR3 region has the DNA TGCGCCAGCAGCGACGTAGCGGGAGGGTCGAAGCAGTTCTTC. This sequence encodes CASSDVAGGSKQFF.

V and J are TRBV6-6 and TRBJ2-3; 11 bases line up with TRBD2. CDR1 and CDR2 (germline): MNHNY, SVGAGI (reference sequence). The CDR3 has 15 residues. The J segment lost 2 bases and the V segment lost 6 bases, leaving 4 bases of the junction unmatched. The CDR3 sequence: CASSRLAGYTDTQYF. CDR3 in DNA: TGTGCCAGCAGCAGACTAGCGGGGTACACAGATACGCAGTATTTT.

The J gene is TRBJ1-2, the V gene TRBV6-5; 12 bases line up with TRBD1. CDR1 and CDR2 (germline): MNHEY, SVGAGI. The length of the CDR3 is 16 residues. Germline trimming cut 2 bases from V and 2 bases from J; bases unmatched to any gene: 3. The CDR3 region has the DNA TGTGCCAGCAGTTACGCAGGGACAGGGGGCAACTATGGCTACACCTTC. This translates into CASSYAGTGGNYGYTF.

The sample holds a few counts of this clone. The V and J genes are TRBV19 and TRBJ1-4, with D uncertain. The CDR3 spans 12 residues. With 3 bases removed from V and 8 bases from J, the gap between germline ends came to 7 bases. Germline values: CDR1 LNHDA, CDR2 SQIVND (reference sequence). This chain's CDR3 is CASSIAEEKLFF. In nucleotides, the CDR3 is TGTGCCAGTAGTATCGCGGAGGAAAAACTGTTTTTT.

The CDR3 protein is CASSLRPAGTISYEQYF. CDR3 coding DNA: TGTGCCAGCAGTTTACGTCCTGCGGGGACTATCTCCTACGAGCAGTACTTC. J is TRBJ2-7 and V is TRBV27, with TRBD2 matching 7 bases. Unmatched junction bases numbered 10, after V lost 2 bases and J lost 0 bases. Germline V gene data show CDR1 as MNHEY and CDR2 as SMNVEV (reference sequence). This CDR3 has 17 amino acids.

The genes are TRBV7-2 and TRBJ2-3; the D is unclear. This CDR3 spans 13 amino acids. V lost 5 bases, J lost 1 base, and 7 bases lay in between. Germline lookup yields CDR1 SGHTA and CDR2 FQGNSA. CDR3 in DNA: TGTGCCAGCAGCCGACGAGGCACAGATACGCAGTATTTT. Its translation is CASSRRGTDTQYF.

V gene TRBV19 combines with J gene TRBJ1-1; D perhaps matches TRBD1 (6 bases). CDR3 size: 15 residues. CDR1 is LNHDA, CDR2 SQIVND, per germline (reference sequence). The V gene lost 2 bases and the J gene lost 2 bases, with 12 bases spanning the gap. In nucleotides, the CDR3 is TGTGCCAGTAGTATAAGGTGGGGGGCAAACACTGAAGCTTTCTTT. Its translation is CASSIRWGANTEAFF.

This clone has a handful of counts. The V call is TRBV5-1, the J call TRBJ1-1; 7 bases map to TRBD1. V gave up 1 base and J gave up 0 bases; unmatched junction bases: 6. Germline V lookup: CDR1 SGHRS, CDR2 YFSETQ. The length of the CDR3 is 16 residues. CDR3 sequence: CASSLIGTALNTEAFF. The CDR3 nucleotides are TGCGCCAGCAGCTTGATCGGGACAGCCCTGAACACTGAAGCTTTCTTT.

The CDR3 loop is CASSVEGPYEQYF. Here the CDR3 DNA reads TGTGCCAGCAGTGTGGAGGGACCCTACGAGCAGTACTTC. This sequence joins TRBV2 and TRBJ2-7, with D tentatively TRBD2 (6 bases). V shed 4 bases and J shed 2 bases, with 9 bases lying between them. The germline gives CDR1 SNHLY, CDR2 FYNNEI. The CDR3 length is 13 residues.

Written as DNA, the CDR3 is TGTGCCAGCACTGGGACTCGGGGGGCCTACGAGCAGTACTTC. This codes for CASTGTRGAYEQYF. The rearrangement joins TRBV2 to TRBJ2-7; TRBD2 matches 7 bases. Germline CDR1 is SNHLY and CDR2 is FYNNEI. J lost 2 bases, V lost 7 bases, and 8 bases had no gene match. This CDR3 spans 14 amino acids.